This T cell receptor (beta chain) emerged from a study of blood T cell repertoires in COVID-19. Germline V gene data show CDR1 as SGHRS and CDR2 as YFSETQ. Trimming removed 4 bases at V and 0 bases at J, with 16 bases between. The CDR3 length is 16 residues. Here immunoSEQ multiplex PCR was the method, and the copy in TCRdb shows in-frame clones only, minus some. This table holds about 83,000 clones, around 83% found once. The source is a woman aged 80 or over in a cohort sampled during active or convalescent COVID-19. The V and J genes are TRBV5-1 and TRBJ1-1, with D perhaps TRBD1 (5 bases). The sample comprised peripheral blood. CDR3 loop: CASSPPTDPLNTEAFF. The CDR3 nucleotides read TGCGCCAGCAGCCCGCCGACAGATCCTCTGAACACTGAAGCTTTCTTT. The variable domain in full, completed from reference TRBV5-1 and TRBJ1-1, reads KAGVTQTPRYLIKTRGQQVTLSCSPISGHRSVSWYQQTPGQGLQFLFEYFSETQRNKGNFPGRFSGRQFSNSRSEMNVSTLELGDSALYLCASSPPTDPLNTEAFFGQGTRLTVV.